The source of this TCR beta chain is a study of blood T cell repertoires in COVID-19 (dated by TCRdb to the early 2020s). Regarding the study in general: Collaborator samples came from the United States, Italy and Spain and covered acute and convalescent phases of COVID-19. The material from the prospective study consisted of cDNA or gDNA derived from T cells, B-cell-depleted T cells, or PBMCs. A de-identified subject ID, COVID-19 status, age in years and sex were almost always included in the sample metadata. Deeply sampled blood TCRbeta repertoires from subjects exposed to, actively infected with, or recovered from COVID-19 were included in the dataset. The samples were drawn from the first 160 participants of the ongoing ImmuneRACE study and from 1,200 or so subjects provided by 6 global collaborators. Where available, HLA class I and class II types were obtained from metadata supplied by the sample provider rather than from assay-based typing. A freely available public database, intended as a resource for researchers studying the immune response to SARS-CoV-2, is where the repertoires were released.

TCRbeta CDR3 regions were amplified from genomic DNA by means of the immunoSEQ Assay, a bias-controlled multiplex PCR. The paper's processing steps were these. The number of nucleated cells in each sample was estimated by amplification of reference gene primers within the assay. To quantify the absolute abundance of each unique TCRbeta CDR3 rearrangement, sequence reads were collapsed and filtered. For each sample, productive Simpson clonality was calculated by taking the square root of Simpson's diversity index across productive rearrangements. As stored in TCRdb, this immuneACCESS dataset retains in-frame rearrangements with V and J assigned. A fraction of the clones does not appear; measured against another copy, unresolved V genes explain less than half of the discrepancy, and the remainder lacks a known reason. Clonal size and the V and J genes are those of that table, whereas D and trimming came from the DNA. The sample table lists some 300,000 clones, 89% of them with a count of one. Jointly, the top ten make up 2.9% of the sample.

Enrolling through a virtual design, the prospective study's participants ranged in age from roughly 18 to 89 years and lived across 20 to 25 United States geographic areas. To assign participants to cohorts, the prospective study relied on clinical history that participants themselves reported in a screening survey and a study questionnaire. A participant counted as exposed if, within 2 weeks of entering the study, that participant had been in contact with someone who had a PCR-confirmed or clinician-diagnosed COVID-19 case. Each participant in the prospective study had whole blood, serum and a nasopharyngeal or oropharyngeal swab collected by mobile phlebotomists. Additional blood draws and questionnaires over a roughly two-month period could optionally be provided by prospective study participants. Blood samples from the prospective study were shipped frozen or at room temperature prior to DNA extraction.

The CDR3 numbers 13 residues from cysteine through phenylalanine. The only DNA kept is the CDR3, 39 bases in frame from the first base. CDR1 is given as KGHSH and CDR2 as LQKENI, both from the germline V gene. Relative to germline, V is missing 3 bases and J is missing 8 bases, with 6 bases of the junction outside any gene match. About this clone itself: The clone's antigen remains unknown. One base away there is no much larger clone; base qualities are not given.

Beyond this particular receptor, the publication reports: How much clinical and demographic metadata was included differed by source and by participant, and the metadata was provided uncurated.

The origin of this receptor is a woman aged 50 to 60 who had been exposed to COVID-19. Sequencing used PBMCs or T cells enriched from blood (not recorded which). The sequence joins TRBV18 to TRBJ1-2, with TRBD1 matching 7 junction bases. CDR3 reads: CASSPRQGQGYTF. The sequenced DNA: TGTGCCAGCTCACCGCGACAGGGACAAGGCTACACCTTC.